The following is a T cell receptor (beta chain) sequence with its context. No antigen is known for it. V lost 4 bases, J lost 0 bases, and 14 bases lay in between. Germline assignment: CDR1 MGHRA and CDR2 YSYEKL. The CDR3 has 16 residues. The sample belongs to a study of CD8 T cells in ankylosing spondylitis. Study results and caveats: Disease-linked clones reportedly concentrated significantly in matched ankylosing spondylitis synovial fluid. Disease-linked clones were CD8+ and relatively rare in peripheral blood. What appeared characteristic of ankylosing spondylitis blood was a TCR beta motif of seven to nine highly homologous variants. Earlier literature documents some of the motif variants in reactive arthritis synovial fluid and blood.

TCRdb reprocessed the 5' RACE reads with MiXCR, giving one entry per CDR3 protein. The data contain 310,000 or so distinct CDR3 sequences, approximately 20% of them singletons. Source material: blood, either unsorted or a sorted T cell fraction (not recorded which). The rearrangement links TRBV4-1 to TRBJ2-3; D assignment may be TRBD1 or TRBD2 (6 bases each). The TCR comes from a male donor with ankylosing spondylitis or in good health (not recorded which). CDR3 loop: CASSRGADFSTDTQYF. The CDR3 coding sequence is TGCGCCAGCAGCCGGGGGGCCGACTTTAGCACAGATACGCAGTATTTT.